A single sample is the source of the 27 T cell receptor delta chains below, sequenced in a study of Vδ1+ human thymocytes. Study results and caveats: Thymic TRG and TRD repertoires appeared highly polyclonal.

Extracted RNA was reverse transcribed into cDNA. CDR3 amplicons came from multiplex PCR with pooled V-gene forward and constant-region reverse primers. TCRdb processed the multiplex PCR reads again with the CATT caller. The profile shows about 73,000 delta-chain clones, around 32% of them singletons. Their antigens remain unidentified. The sample was Vdelta1+ gamma-delta thymocytes from the thymus. Subset of the sample: FACS-sorted CD3+ TCRalphabeta- TCRVdelta1+ TCRVdelta2- thymocytes. Receptor source: a boy in the first two years of life who had congenital heart surgery.

In regard to this clone: One junction end disagrees with the germline gene, perhaps due to a read error. Other DNA sequences in the sample encode the same CDR3. The chain employs TRDV1 and TRDJ1, with 8 bases lining up with TRDD2. The CDR3 extends over 18 amino acids. Germline assignment: CDR1 TSWWSYY and CDR2 QGS. The CDR3 region has the DNA TGTGCTCTTGGAGAACTCTTCCTACCAGCTGTGAAGACCGATAAACTCATCTTT. It codes for CALGELFLPAVKTDKLIF.

The rearrangement links TRDV1 to TRDJ1; 7 nucleotides line up with TRDD3. Germline CDR1 and CDR2: TSWWSYY and QGS. After removal of 3 bases from V and 8 bases from J, the junction contained 18 bases not matched to a gene. This CDR3 is built from 17 residues. CDR3 sequence (DNA): TGTGCTCTTGGGGACCCCCCCCTGCGAGTGGGGGACCCAAAACTCATCTTT. This codes for CALGDPPLRVGDPKLIF.

The chain has TRDV1 and TRDJ1; 7 bases map to TRDD3. Germline CDR1 TSWWSYY, CDR2 QGS. V shed 6 bases, J shed 2 bases, and the junction held 27 bases outside the gene matches. The CDR3 totals 21 residues. The CDR3 reads CALGPIPLPLTSYWGTDKLIF. The DNA of the CDR3 is TGTGCTCTTGGCCCCATCCCACTCCCCCTAACTTCGTACTGGGGTACCGATAAACTCATCTTT.

This clone was seen a handful of times. The chain couples TRDV1 to TRDJ1; TRDD3 matches 10 bases. The ends lost 4 bases at V and 0 bases at J; junction bases unmatched: 20. Germline lookup yields CDR1 TSWWSYY and CDR2 QGS. The CDR3 totals 21 residues. Here the CDR3 reads CALGVIFPPYWGIQDTDKLIF. The CDR3 region has the DNA TGTGCTCTTGGGGTGATCTTCCCCCCGTACTGGGGGATTCAGGACACCGATAAACTCATCTTT.

The J gene is TRDJ1, the V gene TRDV1; maybe TRDD3 (5 bases). Germline V gene lookup returns CDR1 TSWWSYY and CDR2 QGS. The CDR3 totals 22 residues. The V end was cut by 0 bases, the J end by 0 bases, with 29 bases between. CDR3 in amino acids: CALGELPWTKRGGGPYTDKLIF. CDR3 DNA: TGTGCTCTTGGGGAACTTCCATGGACTAAACGGGGCGGGGGGCCGTACACCGATAAACTCATCTTT.

This clone appeared a few times. V is TRDV1 and J is TRDJ1; no definite D call. The CDR3 contains 19 residues. The germline gives CDR1 TSWWSYY, CDR2 QGS. Trimming cost V 0 bases and J 2 bases, with 22 bases left between them. CDR3 region: CALGELCHGARVKTDKLIF. The CDR3 nucleotides read TGTGCTCTTGGGGAACTCTGCCACGGGGCCAGGGTTAAGACCGATAAACTCATCTTT.

The V gene is TRDV1, the J gene TRDJ1, with a possible D match to TRDD3 (5 bases). Trimming stripped 0 bases from V and 0 bases from J, with 17 bases between. CDR3 size: 18 residues. The germline V gene has CDR1 TSWWSYY and CDR2 QGS. The CDR3: CALGELQGGEGDTDKLIF. The CDR3 coding sequence is TGTGCTCTTGGGGAACTACAAGGAGGGGAGGGAGACACCGATAAACTCATCTTT.

The chain couples TRDV1 to TRDJ1; 8 bases line up with TRDD3. Germline-derived CDR1 and CDR2 are TSWWSYY and QGS. This CDR3 is 19 amino acids long. Trimming removed 1 base from V and 0 bases from J; junction bases left unmatched: 13. For the CDR3, the DNA is TGTGCTCTTGGGGAACGGTCGCTAGTACTGGGGGCCAACACCGATAAACTCATCTTT. Amino acids: CALGERSLVLGANTDKLIF.

TRDV1 is the V gene, and the J gene was not called. The CDR3 contains 9 residues. Germline V gene lookup returns CDR1 TSWWSYY and CDR2 QGS. CDR3 amino acids: CALGELIYF. CDR3 coding DNA: TGTGCTCTTGGGGAACTAATCTATTTC.

This clone was counted a few times. The chain couples TRDV1 to TRDJ1; D is possibly TRDD1 (5 bases). This CDR3 is built from 17 residues. CDR1 is TSWWSYY, CDR2 QGS, per germline. V dropped 1 base and J dropped 2 bases, with 17 bases sitting between them. CDR3 amino acids: CALGEHGRIGFTDKLIF. CDR3 nucleotide sequence: TGTGCTCTTGGGGAACATGGCCGAATAGGGTTTACCGATAAACTCATCTTT.

This chain connects TRDV1 to TRDJ1, with a possible D match to TRDD2 (6 bases). With 0 bases removed from V and 0 bases from J, the gap between germline ends came to 23 bases. From germline, CDR1 is TSWWSYY and CDR2 QGS. The CDR3 is 20 amino acids. The CDR3 region is CALGELPISYASQYTDKLIF. CDR3 nucleotides: TGTGCTCTTGGGGAACTTCCTATTTCCTATGCTTCTCAGTACACCGATAAACTCATCTTT.

This rearrangement joins TRDV1 to TRDJ1; TRDD3 agrees at 8 bases. CDR3 length: 19 amino acids. CDR1 and CDR2 from the germline V gene are TSWWSYY and QGS. The J segment lost 3 bases and the V segment lost 1 base, leaving 16 bases of the junction unmatched. The CDR3 sequence: CALGERLRRGISPPDKLIF. The CDR3 DNA follows: TGTGCTCTTGGGGAACGCCTTCGGAGGGGGATATCACCACCCGATAAACTCATCTTT.

J is TRDJ1 and V is TRDV1, with 11 bases that match TRDD3. The CDR3 sequence is 19 residues long. Germline V CDR1 and CDR2: TSWWSYY, QGS. With 1 base clipped from V and 10 bases from J, the junction kept 20 bases outside the gene matches. This chain's CDR3 is CALGERVASFVWGIPSLIF. The CDR3 DNA reads as TGTGCTCTTGGGGAACGGGTAGCTTCCTTCGTCTGGGGGATACCTTCACTCATCTTT.

Worth noting for this clone: This could be a read error, since a much larger clone is one nucleotide away. Other DNA sequences of this sample code for an identical CDR3. The J gene is TRDJ1, the V gene TRDV2, with 7 bases identical to TRDD3. In germline, CDR1 is GEAIGNYY, CDR2 EKD. This CDR3 is built from 20 residues. CDR3 DNA sequence: TGCGCCTGTGACACCGAGGGGGATGAAGTACCTCCCGCGTACACCGATAAACTCATCTTT. Encoded protein: CACDTEGDEVPPAYTDKLIF.

The chain recombines TRDV1 with TRDJ1; TRDD2 agrees at 7 bases. The trim removed 2 bases at V and 7 bases at J, leaving 22 bases unmatched. The germline gives CDR1 TSWWSYY, CDR2 QGS. The CDR3 has 19 amino acids. The chain's CDR3 is CALGESYSFLRGGRAKLIF. Written as DNA, the CDR3 is TGTGCTCTTGGGGAAAGCTACTCTTTCCTACGGGGAGGAAGAGCTAAACTCATCTTT.

Concerning this clone: Other DNA sequences from this sample encode an identical CDR3 as well. V is TRDV2 and J is TRDJ1; TRDD3 aligns across 13 bases. CDR1 and CDR2 from the germline V gene are GEAIGNYY and EKD. Trimming removed 9 bases from V and 0 bases from J; junction bases left unmatched: 24. CDR3 length: 21 amino acids. The CDR3 coding sequence is TGTGCCCTCCCGAAGGGGTCCTCCGAGTACTGGGGGATACGGTACACCGATAAACTCATCTTT. It specifies CALPKGSSEYWGIRYTDKLIF.

The chain uses TRDV1 and TRDJ1; TRDD2 might be the D (5 bases). The CDR3 extends over 17 amino acids. From germline, CDR1 is TSWWSYY and CDR2 QGS. V lost 0 bases, J lost 8 bases, and 22 bases lay in between. The CDR3 region has the DNA TGTGCTCTTGGGGAACTCCACCAAAGGGACCCCCTTCAAAAACTCATCTTT. It is translated as CALGELHQRDPLQKLIF.

In this sample, this clone turned up a few times. The chain couples TRDV1 to TRDJ1; no clear D gene. Germline CDR1 TSWWSYY, CDR2 QGS. This CDR3 contains 18 residues. Trimming removed 4 bases at V and 0 bases at J, with 21 bases between. CDR3 DNA sequence: TGTGCTCTTGGGGTCACTACTCTGAGGGCCCTTAACACCGATAAACTCATCTTT. This codes for CALGVTTLRALNTDKLIF.

With regard to this clone: At one end the junction does not follow the germline gene, possibly because of a read error. The chain joins TRDV1 to TRDJ2, with a possible D match to TRDD2 (5 bases). The V gene's germline CDR1 is TSWWSYY and CDR2 QGS. The CDR3 is 16 residues long. CDR3 bases: TGTGCTCTTGGGCACGTTCCTGTTCGTTTGCCAGCACAACTCTTCTTT. Its translation: CALGHVPVRLPAQLFF.

V and J are TRDV1 and TRDJ1, with a weak D call TRDD3 (6 bases). The CDR3 has 22 residues. The V and J ends lost 1 base and 0 bases respectively, with 30 bases between them. CDR1 and CDR2 from the germline V gene are TSWWSYY and QGS. This chain's CDR3 is CALGERGKIRVLGLSYTDKLIF. DNA for the CDR3: TGTGCTCTTGGGGAACGGGGAAAGATCCGAGTACTGGGTCTCTCGTACACCGATAAACTCATCTTT.

This clone has just a few counts. The chain joins TRDV1 to TRDJ1; D gene ambiguous. The ends were cut back, 1 base at V and 2 bases at J, with 20 bases in the middle. Per germline, CDR1 TSWWSYY and CDR2 QGS. The CDR3 runs to 18 residues. CDR3: CALGEQGGVLTTTDKLIF. The CDR3 coding sequence is TGTGCTCTTGGGGAACAAGGCGGAGTACTGACTACGACCGATAAACTCATCTTT.

This clone was picked up a small number of times. The gene calls are TRDV1 and TRDJ1; TRDD3 aligns across 11 bases. V dropped 4 bases and J dropped 2; count of bases not matched to a gene: 12. CDR1 is TSWWSYY and CDR2 is QGS in the germline V gene. This CDR3 region has 18 residues. The CDR3 reads CALGGHPFGGYGTDKLIF. Written as DNA, the CDR3 is TGTGCTCTTGGGGGACACCCTTTTGGGGGATACGGAACCGATAAACTCATCTTT.

V and J are TRDV1 and TRDJ1; D call uncertain. Trimming left V 2 bases short and J 0 bases short, with 22 bases between. CDR3 size: 19 residues. CDR1 TSWWSYY and CDR2 QGS come from the germline V gene. As DNA, the CDR3 is TGTGCTCTTGGGGAAGTGAGACCGAGAAAGGGCGCCGACACCGATAAACTCATCTTT. Amino acid sequence: CALGEVRPRKGADTDKLIF.

This sequence joins TRDV1 and TRDJ1; 8 positions match TRDD3. This CDR3 spans 21 amino acids. Germline CDR1 TSWWSYY, CDR2 QGS. Trimming cost V 1 base and J 0 bases; bases outside gene matches: 19. The CDR3 DNA follows: TGTGCTCTTGGGGAACGGCCTCCCCCGGGGATACAGTACAGGTACACCGATAAACTCATCTTT. As protein: CALGERPPPGIQYRYTDKLIF.

V usage is TRDV1 and J usage is TRDJ1; weak D call: TRDD3 (5 bases). This CDR3 contains 19 residues. V lost 2 bases, J lost 0 bases, and 22 bases lay in between. The germline V gene encodes CDR1 TSWWSYY and CDR2 QGS. The CDR3 here is CALGEKASLAGKYTDKLIF. CDR3 DNA: TGTGCTCTTGGGGAAAAGGCCTCACTCGCTGGGAAGTACACCGATAAACTCATCTTT.

This clone was observed a handful of times. The J gene is TRDJ1, the V gene TRDV1, with 8 bases aligning to TRDD3. J was trimmed by 0 bases and V by 3 bases; bases with no gene match: 12. Germline V gives CDR1 TSWWSYY, CDR2 QGS. This CDR3 region has 18 residues. CDR3 nucleotide sequence: TGTGCTCTTGGGGACCAGACCTGGGGGACCCCGTACACCGATAAACTCATCTTT. This gives the protein CALGDQTWGTPYTDKLIF.

Concerning this clone: This may come from a read error, since a much larger clone is one base off. In the same sample, other DNA sequences code for this CDR3. The chain couples TRDV2 to TRDJ1; TRDD3 matches 10 bases. Germline V gene data show CDR1 as GEAIGNYY and CDR2 as EKD. V was clipped by 0 bases and J by 8 bases; unmatched bases: 11. CDR3 length: 16 residues. In DNA form, the CDR3 reads TGTGCCTGTGACACCGCACTGGGGGATCCCACGGAGAAACTCATCTTT. It translates to CACDTALGDPTEKLIF.